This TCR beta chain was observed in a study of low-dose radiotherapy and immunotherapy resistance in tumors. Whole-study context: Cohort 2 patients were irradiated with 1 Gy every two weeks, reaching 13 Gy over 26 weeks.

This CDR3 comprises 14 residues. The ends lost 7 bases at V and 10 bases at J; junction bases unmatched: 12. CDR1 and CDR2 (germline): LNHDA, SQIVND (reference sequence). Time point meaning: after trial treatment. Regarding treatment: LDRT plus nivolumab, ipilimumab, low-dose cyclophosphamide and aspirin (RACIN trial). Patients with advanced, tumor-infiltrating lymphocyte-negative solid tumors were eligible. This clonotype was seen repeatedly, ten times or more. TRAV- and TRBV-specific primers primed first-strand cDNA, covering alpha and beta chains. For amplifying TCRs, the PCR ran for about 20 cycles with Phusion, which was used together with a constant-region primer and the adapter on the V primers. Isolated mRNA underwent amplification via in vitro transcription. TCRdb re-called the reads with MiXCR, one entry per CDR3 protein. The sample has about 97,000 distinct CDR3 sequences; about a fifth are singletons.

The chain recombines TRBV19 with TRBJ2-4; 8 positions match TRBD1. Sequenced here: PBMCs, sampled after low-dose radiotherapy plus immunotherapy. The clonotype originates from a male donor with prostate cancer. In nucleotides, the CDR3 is TGTGCCAGTAATACCCTACAGGGGGTTGGGATTCAGTACTTC. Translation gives CASNTLQGVGIQYF. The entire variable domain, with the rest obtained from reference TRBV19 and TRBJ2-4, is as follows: DGGITQSPKYLFRKEGQNVTLSCEQNLNHDAMYWYRQDPGQGLRLIYYSQIVNDFQKGDIAEGYSVSREKKESFPLTVTSAQKNPTAFYLCASNTLQGVGIQYFGAGTRLSVL.